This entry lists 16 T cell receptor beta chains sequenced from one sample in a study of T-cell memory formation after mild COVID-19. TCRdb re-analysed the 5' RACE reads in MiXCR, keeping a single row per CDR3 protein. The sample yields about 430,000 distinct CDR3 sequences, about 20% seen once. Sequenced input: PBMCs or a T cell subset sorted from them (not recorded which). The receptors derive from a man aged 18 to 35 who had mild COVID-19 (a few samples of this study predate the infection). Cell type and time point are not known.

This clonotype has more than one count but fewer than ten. The CDR3 DNA is TGTGCCAGCAGTTACGCCGGGACAACCTACGAGCAGTACTTC. Translating it yields CASSYAGTTYEQYF. The J gene is TRBJ2-7, the V gene TRBV6-5; D is perhaps TRBD1 (6 bases). Trimming removed 2 bases from V and 2 bases from J, with 10 bases in between. The CDR3 runs 14 residues. CDR1 and CDR2 from the germline V gene are MNHEY and SVGAGI.

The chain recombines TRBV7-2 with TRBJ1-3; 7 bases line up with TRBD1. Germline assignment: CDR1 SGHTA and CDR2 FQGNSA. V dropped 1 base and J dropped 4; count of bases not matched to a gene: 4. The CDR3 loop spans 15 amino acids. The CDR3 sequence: CASSLESQGGNTIYF. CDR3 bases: TGTGCCAGCAGCTTAGAGTCACAGGGGGGAAACACCATATATTTT.

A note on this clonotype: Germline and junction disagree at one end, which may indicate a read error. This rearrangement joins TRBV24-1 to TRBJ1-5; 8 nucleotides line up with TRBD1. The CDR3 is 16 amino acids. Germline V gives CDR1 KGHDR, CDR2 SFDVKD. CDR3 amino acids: CATSGLTGANNQPQHF. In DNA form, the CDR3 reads TGTGCCACCAGTGGTTTGACAGGGGCTAACAATCAGCCCCAGCATTTT.

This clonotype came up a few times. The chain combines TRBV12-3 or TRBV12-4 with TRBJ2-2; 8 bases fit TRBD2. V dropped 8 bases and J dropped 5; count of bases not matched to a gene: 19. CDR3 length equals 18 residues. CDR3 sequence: CASSRPLSGGLITGELFF. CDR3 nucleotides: TGTGCCAGCTCCCGTCCCCTCAGCGGGGGCCTTATTACCGGGGAGCTGTTTTTT.

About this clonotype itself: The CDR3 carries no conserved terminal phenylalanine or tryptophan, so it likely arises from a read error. The CDR3 coding sequence is TGCGCCAGCAGCTTGGCCGCCGGGACAGGGGCCTACGAGCAGTACTTA. The encoded protein is CASSLAAGTGAYEQYL. V and J are TRBV5-1 and TRBJ2-7, with 10 bases that match TRBD1. This CDR3 has 16 residues. The V gene's germline CDR1 is SGHRS and CDR2 YFSETQ. Trimming removed 0 bases from V and 2 bases from J; junction bases left unmatched: 5.

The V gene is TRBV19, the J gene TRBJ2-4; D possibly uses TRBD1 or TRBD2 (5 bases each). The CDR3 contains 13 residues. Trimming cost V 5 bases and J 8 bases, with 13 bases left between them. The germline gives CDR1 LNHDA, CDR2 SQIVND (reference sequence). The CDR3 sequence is CASSPYGTDIQYF. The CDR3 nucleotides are TGTGCCAGTAGTCCATACGGGACGGACATTCAGTACTTC.

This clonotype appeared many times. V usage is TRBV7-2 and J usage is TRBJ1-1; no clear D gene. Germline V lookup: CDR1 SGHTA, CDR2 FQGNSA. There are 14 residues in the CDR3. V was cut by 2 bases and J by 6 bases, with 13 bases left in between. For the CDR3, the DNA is TGTGCCAGCAGCTTAAGGGCCCGCGGCTCTGAAGCTTTCTTT. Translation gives CASSLRARGSEAFF.

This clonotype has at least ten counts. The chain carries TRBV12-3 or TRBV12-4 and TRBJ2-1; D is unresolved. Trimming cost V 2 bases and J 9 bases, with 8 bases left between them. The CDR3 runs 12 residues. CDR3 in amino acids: CASSLSDAEQFF. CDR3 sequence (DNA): TGTGCCAGCAGTTTATCCGACGCTGAGCAGTTCTTC.

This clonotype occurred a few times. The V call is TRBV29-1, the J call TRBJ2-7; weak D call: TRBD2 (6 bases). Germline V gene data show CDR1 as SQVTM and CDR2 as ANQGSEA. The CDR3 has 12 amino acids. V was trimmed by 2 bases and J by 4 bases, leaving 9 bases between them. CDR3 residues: CSVELGGYEQYF. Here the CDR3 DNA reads TGCAGCGTTGAACTTGGGGGGTACGAGCAGTACTTC.

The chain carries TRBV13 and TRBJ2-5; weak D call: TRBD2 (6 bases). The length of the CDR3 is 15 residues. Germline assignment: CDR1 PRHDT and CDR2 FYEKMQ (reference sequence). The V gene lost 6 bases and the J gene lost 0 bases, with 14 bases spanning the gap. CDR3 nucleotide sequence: TGTGCCAGCAGTGACCGGGACTTTAACCAAGAGACCCAGTACTTC. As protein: CASSDRDFNQETQYF.

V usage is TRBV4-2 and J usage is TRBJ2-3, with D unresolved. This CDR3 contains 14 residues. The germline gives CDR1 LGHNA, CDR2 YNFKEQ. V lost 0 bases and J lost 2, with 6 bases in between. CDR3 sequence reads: CASSQEGTTDTQYF. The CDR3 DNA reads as TGTGCCAGCAGCCAAGAGGGCACCACAGATACGCAGTATTTT.

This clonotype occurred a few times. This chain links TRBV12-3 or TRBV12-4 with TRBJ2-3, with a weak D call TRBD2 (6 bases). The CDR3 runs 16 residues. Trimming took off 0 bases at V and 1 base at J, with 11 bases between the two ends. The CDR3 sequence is CASSLADWGGTDTQYF. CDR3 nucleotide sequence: TGTGCCAGCAGTTTAGCGGACTGGGGGGGCACAGATACGCAGTATTTT.

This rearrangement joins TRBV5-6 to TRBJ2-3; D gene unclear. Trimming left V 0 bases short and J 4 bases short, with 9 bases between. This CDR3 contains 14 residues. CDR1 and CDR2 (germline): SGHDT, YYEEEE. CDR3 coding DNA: TGTGCCAGCAGCTTGGAAGGGTTCGCAGATACGCAGTATTTT. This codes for CASSLEGFADTQYF.

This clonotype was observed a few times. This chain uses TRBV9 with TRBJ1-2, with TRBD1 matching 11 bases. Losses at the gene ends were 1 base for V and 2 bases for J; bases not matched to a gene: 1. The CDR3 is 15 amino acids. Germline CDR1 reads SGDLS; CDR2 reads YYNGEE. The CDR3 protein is CASSVRTGGNYGYTF. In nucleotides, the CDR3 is TGTGCCAGCAGCGTACGGACAGGGGGCAACTATGGCTACACCTTC.

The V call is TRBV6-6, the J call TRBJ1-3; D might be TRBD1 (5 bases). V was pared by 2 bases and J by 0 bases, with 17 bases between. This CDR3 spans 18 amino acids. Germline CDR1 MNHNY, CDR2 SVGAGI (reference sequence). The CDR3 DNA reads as TGTGCCAGCAGTTACCCCCTTATGGGCAGGGCCTCTGGAAACACCATATATTTT. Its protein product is CASSYPLMGRASGNTIYF.

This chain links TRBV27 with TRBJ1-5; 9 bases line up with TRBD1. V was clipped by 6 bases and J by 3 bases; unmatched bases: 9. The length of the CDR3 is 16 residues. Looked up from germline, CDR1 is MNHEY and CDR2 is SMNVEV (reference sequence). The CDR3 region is CASSETGGLNNQPQHF. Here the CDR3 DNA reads TGTGCCAGCAGCGAAACAGGGGGCTTGAACAATCAGCCCCAGCATTTT.